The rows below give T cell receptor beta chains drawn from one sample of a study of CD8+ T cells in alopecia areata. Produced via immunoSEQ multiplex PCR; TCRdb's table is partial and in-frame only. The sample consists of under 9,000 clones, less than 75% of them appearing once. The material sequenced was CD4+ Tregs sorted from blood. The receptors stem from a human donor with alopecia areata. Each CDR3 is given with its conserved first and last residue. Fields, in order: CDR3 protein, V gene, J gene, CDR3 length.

CDR3 protein: CASSQLLPGRINSGANVLTF
V gene: TRBV23-1
J gene: TRBJ2-6
CDR3 length: 20

CDR3 protein: CASSEPRSPTFLEGNQPQHF
V gene: TRBV6-1
J gene: TRBJ1-5
CDR3 length: 20

CDR3 protein: CSARTGTSNTGELFF
V gene: TRBV29-1
J gene: TRBJ2-2
CDR3 length: 15

CDR3 protein: CASSQAGTGFTDTQYF
V gene: TRBV4-3
J gene: TRBJ2-3
CDR3 length: 16

CDR3 protein: CASSLGYHQESQYF
V gene: TRBV7-6
J gene: TRBJ2-5
CDR3 length: 14

CDR3 protein: CASSLDRLEAYNEQFF
V gene: TRBV7-2
J gene: TRBJ2-1
CDR3 length: 16

CDR3 protein: CASRADSGNTIYF
V gene: TRBV28
J gene: TRBJ1-3
CDR3 length: 13

CDR3 protein: CASSVAREYGYTF
V gene: TRBV6-5
J gene: TRBJ1-2
CDR3 length: 13

CDR3 protein: CASLSASGEAFF
V gene: TRBV28
J gene: TRBJ1-1
CDR3 length: 12

CDR3 protein: CASSLGIRLAGSIGELFF
V gene: TRBV11-2
J gene: TRBJ2-2
CDR3 length: 18

CDR3 protein: CASSQAGAGHNEQFF
V gene: TRBV14
J gene: TRBJ2-1
CDR3 length: 15

CDR3 protein: CASSEGLHQETQYF
V gene: TRBV6-5
J gene: TRBJ2-5
CDR3 length: 14

CDR3 protein: CAIPTVGAREKLFF
V gene: TRBV10-3
J gene: TRBJ1-4
CDR3 length: 14

CDR3 protein: CATSSGPRRSSYNSPLHF
V gene: TRBV15
J gene: TRBJ1-6
CDR3 length: 18

CDR3 protein: CAWSLPVGTGGFLYTEAFF
V gene: TRBV30
J gene: TRBJ1-1
CDR3 length: 19

CDR3 protein: CASSKGSQPQHF
V gene: TRBV2
J gene: TRBJ1-5
CDR3 length: 12

CDR3 protein: CASSQRVSEAFF
V gene: TRBV7-9
J gene: TRBJ1-1
CDR3 length: 12

CDR3 protein: CASSLNTETTDTQYF
V gene: TRBV19
J gene: TRBJ2-3
CDR3 length: 15

CDR3 protein: CASSTGYEQYF
V gene: TRBV18
J gene: TRBJ2-7
CDR3 length: 11

CDR3 protein: CASSFGLAGITGELFF
V gene: TRBV27
J gene: TRBJ2-2
CDR3 length: 16

CDR3 protein: CASSFGSGGASTDTQYF
V gene: TRBV7-3
J gene: TRBJ2-3
CDR3 length: 17

CDR3 protein: CASSGGTAGQETQYF
V gene: TRBV5-1
J gene: TRBJ2-5
CDR3 length: 15

CDR3 protein: CASSVLADESYEQYF
V gene: TRBV5-1
J gene: TRBJ2-7
CDR3 length: 15

CDR3 protein: CAISASQNIQYF
V gene: TRBV10-3
J gene: TRBJ2-4
CDR3 length: 12

CDR3 protein: CASSRTVSRDTEAFF
V gene: TRBV4-1
J gene: TRBJ1-1
CDR3 length: 15

CDR3 protein: CASSSAGTSGYTF
V gene: TRBV5-1
J gene: TRBJ1-2
CDR3 length: 13

CDR3 protein: CAIGVRTGEGTQYF
V gene: TRBV10-3
J gene: TRBJ2-5
CDR3 length: 14

CDR3 protein: CASLPPDMTTNEQFF
V gene: TRBV7-9
J gene: TRBJ2-1
CDR3 length: 15

CDR3 protein: CSVEVGWRRENTEAFF
V gene: TRBV29-1
J gene: TRBJ1-1
CDR3 length: 16

CDR3 protein: CASSRKEGYEQYF
V gene: TRBV4-3
J gene: TRBJ2-7
CDR3 length: 13

CDR3 protein: CASSLPPTGVITGELFF
V gene: TRBV5-1
J gene: TRBJ2-2
CDR3 length: 17

CDR3 protein: CASSLQGHGYEQYF
V gene: TRBV4-2
J gene: TRBJ2-7
CDR3 length: 14

CDR3 protein: CASSLVRTGYSEKLFF
V gene: TRBV7-2
J gene: TRBJ1-4
CDR3 length: 16

CDR3 protein: CSADSGYTF
V gene: TRBV20-1
J gene: TRBJ1-2
CDR3 length: 9

CDR3 protein: CASSTDSAGEQYF
V gene: TRBV5-1
J gene: TRBJ2-7
CDR3 length: 13

CDR3 protein: CASSEALHVAGGPQETQYF
V gene: TRBV6-1
J gene: TRBJ2-5
CDR3 length: 19

CDR3 protein: CASSDRGTGANVLTF
V gene: TRBV6-5
J gene: TRBJ2-6
CDR3 length: 15

CDR3 protein: CASSLISGGPYAYEQYF
V gene: TRBV27
J gene: TRBJ2-7
CDR3 length: 17

CDR3 protein: CASRRIAGSSDTQYF
V gene: TRBV7-2
J gene: TRBJ2-3
CDR3 length: 15

CDR3 protein: CASSWAVNEQFF
V gene: TRBV7-9
J gene: TRBJ2-1
CDR3 length: 12

CDR3 protein: CATRLNDNTGELFF
V gene: TRBV10-3
J gene: TRBJ2-2
CDR3 length: 14

CDR3 protein: CASSQEQGKDSPLHF
V gene: TRBV4-3
J gene: TRBJ1-6
CDR3 length: 15

CDR3 protein: CASSGRERGGNEQFF
V gene: TRBV7-3
J gene: TRBJ2-1
CDR3 length: 15

CDR3 protein: CASSPRRPNTGELFF
V gene: TRBV7-9
J gene: TRBJ2-2
CDR3 length: 15

CDR3 protein: CASSIGLAGANEQFF
V gene: TRBV5-4
J gene: TRBJ2-1
CDR3 length: 15

CDR3 protein: CASSELAGAYNEQFF
V gene: TRBV25-1
J gene: TRBJ2-1
CDR3 length: 15

CDR3 protein: CSASWDTQYF
V gene: TRBV20-1
J gene: TRBJ2-3
CDR3 length: 10

CDR3 protein: CASSSTSGRAEQYF
V gene: TRBV7-2
J gene: TRBJ2-7
CDR3 length: 14

CDR3 protein: CASSPGSQETQYF
V gene: TRBV7-3
J gene: TRBJ2-5
CDR3 length: 13

CDR3 protein: CSVGLPQETQYF
V gene: TRBV29-1
J gene: TRBJ2-5
CDR3 length: 12

CDR3 protein: CASSLSRVSFSGNTIYF
V gene: TRBV7-9
J gene: TRBJ1-3
CDR3 length: 17

CDR3 protein: CASSPTPSDSGDTQYF
V gene: TRBV7-2
J gene: TRBJ2-3
CDR3 length: 16

CDR3 protein: CASSSRDRGKYEQYF
V gene: TRBV11-2
J gene: TRBJ2-7
CDR3 length: 15

CDR3 protein: CASSRNGQFSYNEQFF
V gene: TRBV27
J gene: TRBJ2-1
CDR3 length: 16

CDR3 protein: CASSLGGDYGYTF
V gene: TRBV7-2
J gene: TRBJ1-2
CDR3 length: 13

CDR3 protein: CASSPPTGNTDTQYF
V gene: TRBV7-2
J gene: TRBJ2-3
CDR3 length: 15

CDR3 protein: CSSGQGDF
V gene: TRBV29-1
J gene: TRBJ2-7
CDR3 length: 8

CDR3 protein: CASSLFPVSRILSYEQYF
V gene: TRBV28
J gene: TRBJ2-7
CDR3 length: 18

CDR3 protein: CASSSFGPGELFF
V gene: TRBV7-9
J gene: TRBJ2-2
CDR3 length: 13

CDR3 protein: CASSVAGEQYF
V gene: TRBV5-1
J gene: TRBJ2-7
CDR3 length: 11